This T cell receptor (beta chain) comes out of a study of blood T cell repertoires in COVID-19. Repertoires were generated with immunoSEQ multiplex PCR, while TCRdb's copy carries only in-frame clones and drops some. The data show 250,000 to 300,000 clones, roughly 91% seen once. The source of this sequence is a middle-aged woman with acute COVID-19. Sequenced input: PBMCs or T cells enriched from blood (not recorded which).

CDR3 sequence reads: CASSFRDRGSGNYGYTF. The CDR3 coding sequence is TGTGCCAGCAGCTTCCGGGACAGGGGATCGGGTAACTATGGCTACACCTTC. This chain connects TRBV7-8 to TRBJ1-2; 10 nucleotides line up with TRBD1. With 3 bases clipped from V and 1 base from J, the junction kept 8 bases outside the gene matches. CDR1 is SGHVS, CDR2 FQNEAQ, per germline. This CDR3 is 17 amino acids long.